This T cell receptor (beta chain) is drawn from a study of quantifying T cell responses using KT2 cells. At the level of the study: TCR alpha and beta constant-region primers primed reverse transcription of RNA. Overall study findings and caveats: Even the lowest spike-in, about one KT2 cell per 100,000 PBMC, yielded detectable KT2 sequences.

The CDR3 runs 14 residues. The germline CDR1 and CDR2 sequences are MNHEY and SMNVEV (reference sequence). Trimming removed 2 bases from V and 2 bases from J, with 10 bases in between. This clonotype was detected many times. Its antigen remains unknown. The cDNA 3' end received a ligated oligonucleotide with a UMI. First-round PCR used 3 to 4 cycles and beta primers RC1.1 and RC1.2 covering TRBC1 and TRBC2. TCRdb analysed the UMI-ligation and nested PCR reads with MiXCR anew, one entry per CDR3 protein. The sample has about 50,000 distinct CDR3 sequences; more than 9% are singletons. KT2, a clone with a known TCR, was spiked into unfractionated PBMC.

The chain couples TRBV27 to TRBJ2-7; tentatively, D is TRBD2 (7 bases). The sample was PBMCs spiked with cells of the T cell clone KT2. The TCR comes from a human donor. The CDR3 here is CASSLGRGPYEQYF. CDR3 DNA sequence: TGTGCCAGCAGTTTAGGGCGGGGGCCCTACGAGCAGTACTTC.